The rows below give T cell receptor beta chains drawn from one sample of a study of beta chain features in type 1 diabetes. Clones were read by immunoSEQ multiplex PCR, and TCRdb kept only the in-frame ones, dropping some. Of under 450,000 clones in the sample, about 16% were seen once. The specimen was naive CD4+ T cells from blood. The receptors were gathered from a woman younger than 30 in good health. The CDR3 runs from the conserved cysteine through the conserved F or W. Fields, in order: D gene, J gene, V gene, clone size, CDR3 protein, CDR3 DNA. The D gene is left open where the match is weak. Expanded clones are given a class, and other clones once, few, many or no size at all.

d_call: NA; j_call: TRBJ2-5; v_call: TRBV7-2; clone_size: few; cdr3_aa: CASSLGIQETQYF; cdr3_nt: TGTGCCAGCAGCTTAGGTATCCAAGAGACCCAGTACTTC
d_call: NA; j_call: TRBJ2-7; v_call: TRBV7-9; clone_size: few; cdr3_aa: CASQGTGRYEQYF; cdr3_nt: TGTGCCAGCCAAGGAACAGGGCGGTACGAGCAGTACTTC
d_call: TRBD2; j_call: TRBJ2-3; v_call: TRBV9; clone_size: NA; cdr3_aa: CASSVDFATSVTDTQYF; cdr3_nt: TGTGCCAGCAGCGTAGATTTCGCGACTAGCGTCACAGATACGCAGTATTTT
d_call: TRBD1; j_call: TRBJ2-7; v_call: TRBV18; clone_size: NA; cdr3_aa: CASSSGTGIYEQYF; cdr3_nt: TGTGCCAGCTCATCTGGGACAGGGATCTACGAGCAGTACTTC
d_call: TRBD1; j_call: TRBJ2-6; v_call: TRBV9; clone_size: NA; cdr3_aa: CASSVNRDSSGANVLTF; cdr3_nt: TGTGCCAGCAGCGTTAACCGGGACAGCTCTGGGGCCAACGTCCTGACTTTC
d_call: TRBD2; j_call: TRBJ2-7; v_call: TRBV6-1; clone_size: few; cdr3_aa: CASSERRTSGRHEQYF; cdr3_nt: TGTGCCAGCAGTGAGAGAAGGACTAGCGGGAGACACGAGCAGTACTTC
d_call: TRBD2; j_call: TRBJ2-5; v_call: TRBV5-1; clone_size: few; cdr3_aa: CASSGAGEETQYF; cdr3_nt: TGCGCCAGCAGCGGAGCGGGAGAAGAGACCCAGTACTTC
d_call: NA; j_call: TRBJ2-7; v_call: TRBV29-1; clone_size: few; cdr3_aa: CSVETTGYRSYEQYF; cdr3_nt: TGCAGCGTTGAAACAACAGGGTATAGATCCTACGAGCAGTACTTC
d_call: NA; j_call: TRBJ2-1; v_call: TRBV11-3; clone_size: NA; cdr3_aa: CASSHTSDAYNEQFF; cdr3_nt: TGTGCCAGCAGCCATACGAGTGATGCCTACAATGAGCAGTTCTTC
d_call: TRBD1; j_call: TRBJ1-1; v_call: TRBV30; clone_size: NA; cdr3_aa: CAWSGRGPTEAFF; cdr3_nt: TGTGCCTGGAGTGGGAGGGGGCCCACTGAAGCTTTCTTT
d_call: NA; j_call: TRBJ2-5; v_call: TRBV27; clone_size: NA; cdr3_aa: CASRTSNQETQYF; cdr3_nt: TGTGCCAGCCGCACTAGTAACCAAGAGACCCAGTACTTC
d_call: NA; j_call: TRBJ1-1; v_call: TRBV30; clone_size: NA; cdr3_aa: CAWSPHSPLNTEAFF; cdr3_nt: TGTGCCTGGAGTCCCCATAGTCCTTTGAACACTGAAGCTTTCTTT
d_call: TRBD2; j_call: TRBJ2-1; v_call: TRBV7-3; clone_size: few; cdr3_aa: CASSLAGVIDEQFF; cdr3_nt: TGTGCCAGCAGCTTAGCGGGAGTGATTGATGAGCAGTTCTTC
d_call: NA; j_call: TRBJ2-7; v_call: TRBV2; clone_size: NA; cdr3_aa: CASRVGYGENVYEQYF; cdr3_nt: TGTGCCAGCAGGGTGGGGTACGGGGAGAATGTCTACGAGCAGTACTTC
d_call: TRBD2; j_call: TRBJ2-3; v_call: TRBV5-1; clone_size: NA; cdr3_aa: CASSPSIVGGPTDTQYF; cdr3_nt: TGCGCCAGCAGCCCCTCGATCGTGGGAGGGCCTACAGATACGCAGTATTTT
d_call: NA; j_call: TRBJ2-5; v_call: TRBV14; clone_size: NA; cdr3_aa: CASSHAGETQYF; cdr3_nt: TGTGCCAGCAGCCATGCCGGGGAGACCCAGTACTTC
d_call: NA; j_call: TRBJ2-5; v_call: TRBV11-1; clone_size: few; cdr3_aa: CASSSMTEAVQETQYF; cdr3_nt: TGTGCCAGCAGCTCTATGACGGAGGCCGTCCAAGAGACCCAGTACTTC
d_call: NA; j_call: TRBJ2-5; v_call: TRBV29-1; clone_size: NA; cdr3_aa: CSVGPGEETQYF; cdr3_nt: TGCAGCGTTGGACCAGGGGAAGAGACCCAGTACTTC
d_call: TRBD2; j_call: TRBJ2-3; v_call: TRBV29-1; clone_size: NA; cdr3_aa: CSVAKTGLGIDTQYF; cdr3_nt: TGCAGCGTCGCCAAGACGGGACTAGGAATAGATACGCAGTATTTT
d_call: NA; j_call: TRBJ2-5; v_call: TRBV5-6; clone_size: NA; cdr3_aa: CASSLGLVGGTQYF; cdr3_nt: TGTGCCAGCAGCTTGGGACTAGTTGGCGGGACCCAGTACTTC
d_call: TRBD2; j_call: TRBJ2-7; v_call: TRBV4-2; clone_size: few; cdr3_aa: CASSQRLAGESEQYF; cdr3_nt: TGTGCCAGCAGCCAAAGGCTAGCGGGAGAATCCGAGCAGTACTTC
d_call: TRBD1; j_call: TRBJ1-5; v_call: TRBV18; clone_size: few; cdr3_aa: CASSPTGTGVQPQHF; cdr3_nt: TGTGCCAGCTCACCAACTGGGACAGGGGTCCAGCCCCAGCATTTT
d_call: NA; j_call: TRBJ2-1; v_call: TRBV7-2; clone_size: NA; cdr3_aa: CASSLLLVDNNEQFF; cdr3_nt: TGTGCCAGCAGCTTATTACTAGTTGATAACAATGAGCAGTTCTTC
d_call: NA; j_call: TRBJ1-4; v_call: TRBV25-1; clone_size: few; cdr3_aa: CASSDFRQAPNEKLFF; cdr3_nt: TGTGCCAGCAGTGATTTTCGACAGGCCCCTAATGAAAAACTGTTTTTT
d_call: NA; j_call: TRBJ1-5; v_call: TRBV28; clone_size: NA; cdr3_aa: CASSPPGTSNQPQHF; cdr3_nt: TGTGCCAGCAGTCCGCCCGGGACAAGCAATCAGCCCCAGCATTTT
d_call: TRBD1; j_call: TRBJ1-5; v_call: TRBV30; clone_size: NA; cdr3_aa: CAWNQGQAAQPQHF; cdr3_nt: TGTGCCTGGAATCAGGGACAGGCGGCTCAGCCCCAGCATTTT
d_call: TRBD1; j_call: TRBJ2-7; v_call: TRBV23-1; clone_size: NA; cdr3_aa: CASSQSQGVGYF; cdr3_nt: TGCGCCAGCAGTCAGTCACAGGGGGTAGGATACTTC
d_call: NA; j_call: TRBJ1-5; v_call: TRBV30; clone_size: few; cdr3_aa: CAWSVGGLQPQHF; cdr3_nt: TGTGCCTGGAGTGTAGGTGGACTTCAGCCCCAGCATTTT
d_call: TRBD2; j_call: TRBJ2-5; v_call: TRBV7-9; clone_size: NA; cdr3_aa: CASSLVASGSTTQYF; cdr3_nt: TGTGCCAGCAGCTTGGTGGCTAGCGGTTCGACGACCCAGTACTTC
d_call: NA; j_call: TRBJ2-1; v_call: TRBV7-9; clone_size: few; cdr3_aa: CASRPQGGTYNEQFF; cdr3_nt: TGTGCCAGCAGGCCCCAGGGCGGGACCTACAATGAGCAGTTCTTC
d_call: NA; j_call: TRBJ2-1; v_call: TRBV4-2; clone_size: NA; cdr3_aa: CASSQDWSGTYNEQFF; cdr3_nt: TGTGCCAGCAGCCAAGATTGGTCGGGGACCTACAATGAGCAGTTCTTC
d_call: NA; j_call: TRBJ2-7; v_call: TRBV11-3; clone_size: few; cdr3_aa: CASSFSGDYEQYF; cdr3_nt: TGTGCCAGCAGCTTTTCCGGTGACTACGAGCAGTACTTC
d_call: NA; j_call: TRBJ2-1; v_call: TRBV27; clone_size: NA; cdr3_aa: CASSRGYNEQFF; cdr3_nt: TGTGCCAGCAGTAGGGGGTACAATGAGCAGTTCTTC
d_call: NA; j_call: TRBJ2-1; v_call: TRBV7-2; clone_size: few; cdr3_aa: CASSLASTEYNEQFF; cdr3_nt: TGTGCCAGCAGCTTAGCGAGCACAGAATACAATGAGCAGTTCTTC
d_call: NA; j_call: TRBJ2-1; v_call: TRBV5-6; clone_size: NA; cdr3_aa: CASSPGILSNEQFF; cdr3_nt: TGTGCCAGCAGCCCCGGGATCTTGTCCAATGAGCAGTTCTTC
d_call: NA; j_call: TRBJ2-7; v_call: TRBV28; clone_size: few; cdr3_aa: CASNQEGTSPYEQYF; cdr3_nt: TGTGCCAGCAATCAGGAGGGAACCTCTCCCTACGAGCAGTACTTC
d_call: TRBD1; j_call: TRBJ2-1; v_call: TRBV5-6; clone_size: few; cdr3_aa: CASSLDRGNEQFF; cdr3_nt: TGTGCCAGCAGCCTTGACAGGGGAAATGAGCAGTTCTTC
d_call: TRBD1; j_call: TRBJ1-5; v_call: TRBV6-6; clone_size: few; cdr3_aa: CASSAYDRVGQPQHF; cdr3_nt: TGTGCCAGCAGTGCTTACGACAGGGTGGGGCAGCCCCAGCATTTT
d_call: TRBD1; j_call: TRBJ1-1; v_call: TRBV9; clone_size: NA; cdr3_aa: CASSVRGQGDEAFF; cdr3_nt: TGTGCCAGCAGCGTAAGGGGACAGGGAGATGAAGCTTTCTTT
d_call: NA; j_call: TRBJ2-1; v_call: TRBV7-8; clone_size: few; cdr3_aa: CASSRQGPAALYNEQFF; cdr3_nt: TGTGCCAGCAGCCGACAAGGGCCAGCGGCCCTTTACAATGAGCAGTTCTTC
d_call: TRBD2; j_call: TRBJ2-1; v_call: TRBV9; clone_size: few; cdr3_aa: CASSVGLAGGESSYNEQFF; cdr3_nt: TGTGCCAGCAGCGTAGGGCTAGCGGGAGGGGAAAGCTCCTACAATGAGCAGTTCTTC
d_call: NA; j_call: TRBJ2-3; v_call: TRBV9; clone_size: NA; cdr3_aa: CASSVAISGEGIADTQYF; cdr3_nt: TGTGCCAGCAGCGTAGCTATCTCGGGAGAGGGTATTGCAGATACGCAGTATTTT
d_call: NA; j_call: TRBJ1-2; v_call: TRBV11-2; clone_size: NA; cdr3_aa: CASSLGGLIYGYTF; cdr3_nt: TGTGCCAGCAGCTTAGGGGGACTAATCTATGGCTACACCTTC
d_call: TRBD1; j_call: TRBJ1-5; v_call: TRBV7-9; clone_size: NA; cdr3_aa: CASSLGTGAGKPQHF; cdr3_nt: TGTGCCAGCAGCTTAGGGACAGGGGCCGGGAAGCCCCAGCATTTT
d_call: TRBD1; j_call: TRBJ1-1; v_call: TRBV30; clone_size: few; cdr3_aa: CAWSAWTGVTEAFF; cdr3_nt: TGTGCCTGGAGTGCATGGACAGGAGTCACTGAAGCTTTCTTT
d_call: TRBD1; j_call: TRBJ1-2; v_call: TRBV15; clone_size: NA; cdr3_aa: CATSRDRTGENYGYTF; cdr3_nt: TGTGCCACCAGCAGAGACAGGACAGGAGAGAACTATGGCTACACCTTC
d_call: NA; j_call: TRBJ2-4; v_call: TRBV5-8; clone_size: NA; cdr3_aa: CASRRRLAKNIQYF; cdr3_nt: TGTGCCAGCAGAAGGAGGCTAGCCAAAAACATTCAGTACTTC
d_call: TRBD1; j_call: TRBJ2-5; v_call: TRBV28; clone_size: NA; cdr3_aa: CASSLQGEETQYF; cdr3_nt: TGTGCCAGCAGTTTACAGGGGGAAGAGACCCAGTACTTC
d_call: NA; j_call: TRBJ2-1; v_call: TRBV11-2; clone_size: NA; cdr3_aa: CASRSLRRDRYNEQFF; cdr3_nt: TGTGCCAGCAGGTCCCTCCGGCGGGACCGATACAATGAGCAGTTCTTC
d_call: NA; j_call: TRBJ2-1; v_call: TRBV4-3; clone_size: NA; cdr3_aa: CASSPLSGSYNEQFF; cdr3_nt: TGCGCCAGCAGCCCGCTTAGCGGATCCTACAATGAGCAGTTCTTC
d_call: NA; j_call: TRBJ1-2; v_call: TRBV30; clone_size: NA; cdr3_aa: CAWSINRSNYGYTF; cdr3_nt: TGTGCCTGGAGTATTAACAGGAGTAACTATGGCTACACCTTC
d_call: TRBD2; j_call: TRBJ2-1; v_call: TRBV30; clone_size: few; cdr3_aa: CAWTSGTYGEQFF; cdr3_nt: TGTGCCTGGACTAGCGGGACGTACGGTGAGCAGTTCTTC
d_call: NA; j_call: TRBJ2-2; v_call: TRBV5-1; clone_size: few; cdr3_aa: CASSTFGVTGELFF; cdr3_nt: TGCGCCAGCAGCACCTTCGGGGTCACCGGGGAGCTGTTTTTT
d_call: TRBD2; j_call: TRBJ2-5; v_call: TRBV5-4; clone_size: NA; cdr3_aa: CASSLVPSGNQETQYF; cdr3_nt: TGTGCCAGCAGCTTGGTCCCTAGCGGGAACCAAGAGACCCAGTACTTC